This T cell receptor (beta chain) was sequenced for a study of cytomegalovirus exposure and HLA in healthy donors. There are 13 residues in the CDR3. The germline CDR1 and CDR2 sequences are LNHDA and SQIVND (reference sequence). The ends were cut back, 3 bases at V and 6 bases at J, with 8 bases in the middle. Remarks on this clone: Its target is unknown.

Primers included in the PCR were 60 Vbeta and 13 Jbeta primers. Clones were read by immunoSEQ multiplex PCR, and TCRdb kept only the in-frame ones, dropping some. The sample has 200,000 to 300,000 clones, 84% seen once. Whole-study findings and limits: In a later analysis, specific HLA alleles were associated with 15,000 to 20,000 TCR beta sequences at a 0.05 false discovery rate. Accurate prediction of most subjects' HLA-A and HLA-B alleles from TCR beta sequences was reported. In a later analysis, several top co-occurrence clusters appeared linked to parvovirus B19, influenza, CMV and Epstein-Barr virus.

The V call is TRBV19, the J call TRBJ2-2; a possible D gene is TRBD2 (5 bases). The sample taken for sequencing was PBMCs. The receptor comes from a woman aged 40 to 50 in good health and CMV-seropositive. The CDR3 DNA reads TGTGCCAGTAGTATCGGAGGACCCGGGGAGCTGTTTTTT. Translated, it gives CASSIGGPGELFF.